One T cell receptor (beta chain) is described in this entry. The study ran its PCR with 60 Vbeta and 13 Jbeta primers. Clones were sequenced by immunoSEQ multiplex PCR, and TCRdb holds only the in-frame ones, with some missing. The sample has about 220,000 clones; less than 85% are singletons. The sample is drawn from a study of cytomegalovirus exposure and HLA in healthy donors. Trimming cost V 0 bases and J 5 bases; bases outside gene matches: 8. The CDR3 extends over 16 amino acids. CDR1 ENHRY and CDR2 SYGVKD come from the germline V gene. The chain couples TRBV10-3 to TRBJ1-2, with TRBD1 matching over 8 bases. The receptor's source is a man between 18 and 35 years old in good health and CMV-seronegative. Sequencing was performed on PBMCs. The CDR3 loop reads CAISESVGTGGYGYTF. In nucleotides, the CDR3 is TGTGCCATCAGTGAGTCGGTCGGAACAGGGGGTTATGGCTACACCTTC.